Shown below are 20 T cell receptor beta chains from a single sample sequenced in a study of cytomegalovirus exposure and HLA in healthy donors. 13 Jbeta primers and 60 Vbeta primers were used for the PCR. Method: immunoSEQ multiplex PCR; TCRdb's copy keeps in-frame clones and lacks some. The table has more than 150,000 clones, 65% to 85% seen once; the top ten hold 6%. The sequenced sample was PBMCs. All receptors come from a woman aged 25 to 39 in good health and CMV-seropositive.

This chain uses TRBV5-5 with TRBJ2-7; possibly TRBD2 for D (5 bases). This CDR3 contains 14 residues. Germline V gene sequence: CDR1 SGHKS, CDR2 YYEKEE (reference sequence). Trimming pared 2 bases from V and 2 bases from J, leaving 11 bases between. In DNA form, the CDR3 reads TGTGCCAGCAGCTTAGGAACGGGAACCTACGAGCAGTACTTC. It translates to CASSLGTGTYEQYF. Looking up the rest from reference TRBV5-5 and TRBJ2-7 gives the full variable domain: DAGVTQSPTHLIKTRGQQVTLRCSPISGHKSVSWYQQVLGQGPQFIFQYYEKEERGRGNFPDRFSARQFPNYSSELNVNALLLGDSALYLCASSLGTGTYEQYFGPGTRLTVT.

This sequence joins TRBV7-8 and TRBJ1-3, with D uncertain. There are 16 residues in the CDR3. V was trimmed by 3 bases and J by 0 bases, leaving 12 bases between them. Germline lookup yields CDR1 SGHVS and CDR2 FQNEAQ. The DNA of the CDR3 is TGTGCCAGCAGCTTCCTTCTTTCTCGCTCTGGAAACACCATATATTTT. Its translation: CASSFLLSRSGNTIYF. The whole variable domain, filled in from reference TRBV7-8 and TRBJ1-3, reads GAGVSQSPRYKVAKRGQDVALRCDPISGHVSLFWYQQALGQGPEFLTYFQNEAQLDKSGLPSDRFFAERPEGSVSTLKIQRTQQEDSAVYLCASSFLLSRSGNTIYFGEGSWLTVV.

The V gene is TRBV11-3, the J gene TRBJ2-7; D is perhaps TRBD2 (5 bases). The V gene lost 5 bases and the J gene lost 0 bases, with 8 bases spanning the gap. Per germline, CDR1 SGHNT and CDR2 YENEEA. This CDR3 region has 13 residues. The CDR3 protein is CASSAGLSYEQYF. The CDR3 bases are TGTGCCAGCAGCGCCGGACTCTCCTACGAGCAGTACTTC.

This rearrangement joins TRBV6-5 to TRBJ1-5, with TRBD1 matching 9 bases. There are 14 residues in the CDR3. CDR1 and CDR2 from the germline V gene are MNHEY and SVGAGI. V was pared by 8 bases and J by 6 bases, with 8 bases of the junction left unmatched. The CDR3 coding sequence is TGTGCCAGCTCGAGGGGACAGGGAAGTCAGCCCCAGCATTTT. Its translation is CASSRGQGSQPQHF.

V gene TRBV7-9 combines with J gene TRBJ1-1, with TRBD1 matching 9 bases. V shed 6 bases and J 5 bases; nucleotides not matched to a gene: 7. Germline values: CDR1 SEHNR, CDR2 FQNEAQ (reference sequence). This CDR3 is built from 14 residues. CDR3 DNA sequence: TGTGCCAGCAGGCAACAGGGGGCTGGAACTGAAGCTTTCTTT. Protein product: CASRQQGAGTEAFF.

This clone was observed a single time. J is TRBJ2-3 and V is TRBV7-9; TRBD2 aligns across 7 bases. Germline V gene data show CDR1 as SEHNR and CDR2 as FQNEAQ (reference sequence). The V gene end was trimmed by 8 bases and the J gene end by 5 bases; junction bases not matched to a gene: 16. The CDR3 sequence is 16 residues long. Written as DNA, the CDR3 is TGTGCCAGCCCACCTCCCCGGCGGGGGAGGGAAGATACGCAGTATTTT. Translation gives CASPPPRRGREDTQYF.

The rearrangement joins TRBV4-3 to TRBJ2-3, with 8 positions matching TRBD2. V gave up 1 base and J gave up 6 bases; unmatched junction bases: 6. The germline gives CDR1 LGHNA, CDR2 YSLEER. The CDR3 consists of 15 residues. In nucleotides, the CDR3 is TGCGCCAGCAGCCAAGGTACCCGCGGGGGGGATACGCAGTATTTT. It yields the protein CASSQGTRGGDTQYF.

In DNA form, the CDR3 reads TGTGCCAGCAGCTTAGCGGCAGGGTATGGCTACACCTTC. Its protein is CASSLAAGYGYTF. This chain links TRBV7-9 with TRBJ1-2, with D possibly TRBD1 on 5 matching bases. V was shortened by 0 bases and J by 5 bases, with 7 bases between the two germline ends. Germline CDR1 SEHNR, CDR2 FQNEAQ (reference sequence). This CDR3 contains 13 residues.

This clone appeared once. CDR3 DNA: TGTGCCAGCAGAACGCGGGAAGCGGGGGATAAAGAGACCCAGTACTTC. Its protein is CASRTREAGDKETQYF. J is TRBJ2-5 and V is TRBV6-4, with 8 bases identical to TRBD2. With V trimmed by 6 bases and J by 3 bases, 12 bases remained unmatched. Germline V gene sequence: CDR1 MRHNA, CDR2 SNTAGT. The CDR3 loop spans 16 amino acids.

The chain recombines TRBV5-1 with TRBJ2-2; possibly TRBD2 for D (6 bases). CDR1 is SGHRS, CDR2 YFSETQ, per germline. V lost 2 bases and J lost 4, with 15 bases in between. The CDR3 is 16 amino acids. Here the CDR3 reads CASSFSTRLSTGELFF. Here the CDR3 DNA reads TGCGCCAGCAGCTTCTCGACTAGGTTGAGCACCGGGGAGCTGTTTTTT.

CDR3 in DNA: TGCGCCAGCGGGACGACAGGGGATTATCGGACTGAAGCTTTCTTT. Translated, it gives CASGTTGDYRTEAFF. The genes are TRBV5-1 and TRBJ1-1, with 8 bases matching TRBD1. This CDR3 has 15 amino acids. Germline values: CDR1 SGHRS, CDR2 YFSETQ. J was trimmed by 5 bases and V by 7 bases; bases with no gene match: 13.

The rearrangement joins TRBV4-1 to TRBJ1-6; 7 bases match TRBD1. Germline CDR1 is MGHRA and CDR2 is YSYEKL. V shed 4 bases, J shed 7 bases, and the junction held 7 bases outside the gene matches. There are 15 residues in the CDR3. The CDR3 spells CASSPARDSNSPLHF. The CDR3 coding sequence is TGCGCCAGCAGCCCGGCCCGGGACAGCAATTCACCCCTCCACTTT.

The chain carries TRBV5-1 and TRBJ1-1; 7 nucleotides match TRBD1. Germline lookup yields CDR1 SGHRS and CDR2 YFSETQ. The CDR3 is 14 amino acids. The J segment lost 1 base and the V segment lost 4 bases, leaving 4 bases of the junction unmatched. CDR3 sequence (DNA): TGCGCCAGCAGCCCGGGACAGACGAACACTGAAGCTTTCTTT. It yields the protein CASSPGQTNTEAFF.

This clone has only a few counts. The chain joins TRBV5-8 to TRBJ2-7, with a possible D match to TRBD2 (5 bases). The V and J ends lost 10 bases and 0 bases respectively, with 14 bases between them. CDR3 length equals 13 residues. Germline assignment: CDR1 SGHTS and CDR2 YDEGEE. The CDR3 is CAAARVSSYEQYF. CDR3 coding DNA: TGTGCCGCCGCGAGGGTTAGCTCCTACGAGCAGTACTTC.

This clone was seen only once. Within the sample, other DNA sequences also encode this same CDR3. The gene calls are TRBV25-1 and TRBJ1-4; no clear D. Trimming removed 1 base from V and 0 bases from J, with 3 bases in between. This CDR3 spans 14 amino acids. The germline V gene encodes CDR1 MGHDK and CDR2 SYGVNS. CDR3 sequence (DNA): TGTGCCAGCAGTGAATCCGCAACTAATGAAAAACTGTTTTTT. Translated: CASSESATNEKLFF.

This clone was counted between two and nine times. V and J are TRBV2 and TRBJ2-3, with D possibly matching TRBD1 (5 bases). The length of the CDR3 is 13 residues. The germline gives CDR1 SNHLY, CDR2 FYNNEI. V was cut by 5 bases and J by 3 bases, with 9 bases left in between. In DNA, the CDR3 is TGTGCCAGCAGTATTAGACAGACAGATACGCAGTATTTT. This gives the protein CASSIRQTDTQYF.

The chain joins TRBV13 to TRBJ1-2, with TRBD1 matching 7 bases. This CDR3 region has 17 residues. Germline trimming cut 2 bases from V and 4 bases from J; bases unmatched to any gene: 13. The germline V gene encodes CDR1 PRHDT and CDR2 FYEKMQ (reference sequence). CDR3: CASSLSRGLGFGYGYTF. CDR3 DNA sequence: TGTGCCAGCAGCTTAAGTAGGGGGCTCGGGTTTGGCTATGGCTACACCTTC.

The CDR3 sequence: CASSTQGLAGYNEQFF. The CDR3 DNA reads as TGCGCCAGCAGCACCCAGGGACTAGCGGGGTACAATGAGCAGTTCTTC. The V gene is TRBV5-1, the J gene TRBJ2-1, with TRBD2 identical over 13 bases. Germline V gene data show CDR1 as SGHRS and CDR2 as YFSETQ. The CDR3 contains 16 residues. J lost 4 bases, V lost 4 bases, and 5 bases had no gene match.

V is TRBV6-5 and J is TRBJ2-7; 7 nucleotides agree with TRBD1. The germline V gene has CDR1 MNHEY and CDR2 SVGAGI. V was pared by 4 bases and J by 2 bases, with 8 bases of the junction left unmatched. The CDR3 is 15 amino acids. In DNA, the CDR3 is TGTGCCAGCAGTTCGACTGGGACAGAGACCTACGAGCAGTACTTC. Translating gives CASSSTGTETYEQYF.

J is TRBJ2-6 and V is TRBV12-2; TRBD2 is taken as the D call from the table, unchecked against the DNA. TRBV12-2 is flagged as a pseudogene. The CDR3 extends over 16 amino acids. The DNA for the CDR3 is TGTGCAAGTCGCTTAACCCACGGCTCTGGGGCCAACGTCCTGACTTTC. It encodes CASRLTHGSGANVLTF.